The sequence of this T cell receptor (beta chain) was determined in a study of cytomegalovirus exposure and HLA in healthy donors. Notes on the study in general: Later work found most CMV-associated TCR beta chains apparently HLA-restricted.

It was with 60 Vbeta and 13 Jbeta primers that the PCR ran. TCRdb's copy holds only in-frame clones and misses some; the assay was immunoSEQ multiplex PCR. The sample lists 150,000 to 200,000 clones, around 80% occurring once. With respect to this clone: Its antigen is still unknown.

Germline V CDR1 and CDR2: KGHSH, LQKENI. J gave up 4 bases and V 3 bases, and 5 bases lay outside the gene matches. The CDR3 contains 15 residues. The material sequenced was PBMCs. The receptor was isolated from a woman aged 55-75 years in good health and CMV-seropositive. The chain couples TRBV18 to TRBJ2-3; 9 bases match TRBD1. CDR3 DNA sequence: TGTGCCAGCTCACCCAGGACAGGGGTCCCAGATACGCAGTATTTT. Amino acids: CASSPRTGVPDTQYF. Together with reference TRBV18 and TRBJ2-3, the CDR3 gives the full variable domain: NAGVMQNPRHLVRRRGQEARLRCSPMKGHSHVYWYRQLPEEGLKFMVYLQKENIIDESGMPKERFSAEFPKEGPSILRIQQVVRGDSAAYFCASSPRTGVPDTQYFGPGTRLTVL.